This TCR beta chain emerged from a study of cytomegalovirus exposure and HLA in healthy donors (dated by TCRdb to about 2017). For the study in its entirety: According to an earlier analysis of a few hundred of the donors, 150 million to 200 million T cells yielded 100 million or so unique TCR beta sequences and less than 300 Gb of sequence data. Class I and class II HLA loci were covered by the typing at four-digit resolution. A later genetic analysis used genome-wide SNP genotypes for about 65% of the 666 donors, treating that subset as a discovery cohort. Along with the roughly 610-subject first cohort, a separate validation cohort of around 110 different subjects was used. On average, roughly 240,000 unique TCR beta nucleotide sequences were sequenced per donor among a few hundred genotyped donors of the cohort, with 15% to 20% of those sequences being non-productive. The number of typed donors differed by locus: about 620-640 for A, B, C, DRB1 and DQB1; some 540 for DQA1; fewer than 610 for DPA1; and around 450 for DPB1. To predict cytomegalovirus infection status, the study brought together high-throughput TCR immunosequencing, statistical association of individual TCRs with disease status, and machine learning. About 5 DR-DQ haplotypes were handled as single units for association and clustering, since linkage in the cohort was strong. The study aimed to test whether signatures of past pathogen exposure could be identified by cataloging public T cell receptors. Every repertoire in the discovery cohort had been generated on one and the same sequencing platform. The later analysis used no new phenotypic data to find candidate immune exposures, relying instead on TCR beta sequences and their occurrence across donors. An earlier analysis of approximately 640 of the donors applied high-throughput TCR beta sequencing to assess whether each TCR beta V gene segment acted as functional or pseudogenic. Among the approximately 420 genotyped donors, roughly 80% belonged to the genetic ancestry cluster associated with self-reported Caucasian donors. Donor age, sex, ethnicity and CMV serostatus were compiled together with the repertoire data. Approximately 310 gigabases of sequencing data and roughly 90 million unique TCR sequences were included in an early release covering 550 to 800 HLA-typed donors. To study patterns of TCR occurrence, a later analysis re-analyzed previously published TCR beta repertoires from under 750 donors and added high-resolution HLA genotyping. Using immunosequencing, the study profiled T cell repertoires from around 670 subjects and related those repertoires to cytomegalovirus serostatus. The investigation overall reported the following: The presence/absence analyses assumed that sequencing depth was roughly uniform across donors, and that assumption may not be true. Only TCR beta chains were sequenced in this cohort, and the absence of alpha or paired-chain data limited detectable features. The study gave a list of under 200 TCR beta chains associated with cytomegalovirus. A later genetic analysis reported fewer N-insertions in productive TCRs among donors in an Asian-associated ancestry cluster than the roughly 620-donor mean. Roughly 15 rarely observed V segments, including chromosome 9 orphons, were excluded from the earlier analysis of approximately 500 of the donors because counts were too low. The authors suggested that the approach could potentially be generalized to other disease states and immunological phenotypes. A further reported finding was that TCR beta sequences accurately predicted the HLA-A and HLA-B alleles for most subjects in the first cohort. In vitro tests confirmed that a few of the cytomegalovirus-associated TCR beta chains recognize cytomegalovirus antigens. The 87-base-pair reads could not distinguish some IMGT-functional V segments, including TRBV6-2 and TRBV6-3, so those segments were excluded. Assigning TCR associations to individual alleles was difficult when HLA alleles, especially DR and DQ, strongly co-occurred. Correlated functional status among segregating V segments might be attributable to linkage disequilibrium, but an unknown experimental factor could not be ruled out. For the cohort, immune exposure information was limited to CMV serostatus. In a later analysis, HLA-associated TCR beta chains showed more clonal expansion and lower generation probabilities than non-associated chains that were equally common. According to a later analysis, parvovirus B19, influenza, CMV and Epstein-Barr virus appeared linked to several top co-occurrence clusters. Because some donors lacked HLA typing at each locus, the association tests relied only on the typed subset. A group of highly shared sequence variants was considered likely to be a technical artifact of the sequencing pipeline. In a later genetic analysis, a missense DCLRE1C variant was associated with V-gene and J-gene trimming of TCR beta chains, and the association was replicated in an independent cohort. Cytomegalovirus status was reported to be diagnosed by the classifier with high specificity and sensitivity in both the original and validation cohorts. Across donors, most TCR sequences were observed very rarely, whereas some public TCRs were present in many individuals. In an earlier analysis of about 540 of the donors, most TCR beta V segments were observed in productive rearrangements about 90% or about 30% of the time, broadly matching IMGT annotations. In a later analysis, most CMV-associated TCR beta chains were found to appear HLA-restricted, with HLA associations seemingly driven largely by CMV exposure. In a later analysis, the rate of TCR association differed among HLA loci, with DRB1 alleles having the most associated TCRs and HLA-C alleles having the fewest. Specific HLA alleles were associated with some 15,000 TCR beta sequences at a false discovery rate of 0.05 in a later analysis.

A distance of 11 bases separates the germline ends of V and J, which lose 5 bases and 0 bases respectively. As encoded in the germline V gene, CDR1 is MNHNS while CDR2 is SASEGT. The CDR3 numbers 14 residues from cysteine through phenylalanine. The kept DNA is CDR3 alone, 42 bases in frame from the first base. The library was made by the immunoSEQ multiplex PCR assay. For the multiplex PCR, a mixture combining 60 forward primers for TCR Vbeta segments and 13 reverse primers for TCR Jbeta segments was used. A multiplex PCR assay on genomic DNA amplified the CDR3 region of rearranged TCR beta genes. The Illumina HiSeq System was used to sequence the amplified TCR beta libraries as 87-base-pair reads. As for the original processing: Across the 600 to 700 repertoires, a later analysis counted roughly 84 million unique TCR beta chains, around 11 million of which were shared by at least two donors. To remove PCR and sequencing errors, raw reads were error-corrected and collapsed into unique sequences using a nearest-neighbor algorithm that merged closely related sequences. CDR3 sequences were aligned to IMGT reference sequences to assign V, D and J gene segments. For a sequence to be retained, a match of at least six nucleotides was required to both a V gene segment and a J gene segment. Rearrangements were classified as productive when the CDR3 lacked stop codons and remained in frame with V and J, and all other rearrangements were classified as non-productive. CDR3 was defined according to IMGT convention as the region running from the second conserved V-encoded cysteine to the conserved J-encoded phenylalanine. Sequences without an unambiguous match to a single V gene segment were excluded from the earlier analysis of a few hundred of the donors. An earlier analysis of approximately 590 of the donors called V segments functional above 56.7% productive rearrangements and segregating when the between-donor standard deviation exceeded 5%. A statistical classification framework was built for diagnosing cytomegalovirus status from the catalog of TCR beta chain sequences. V and J gene assignment, in a later analysis, came from comparing TCR nucleotide sequences with IMGT/GENE-DB human TR gene sequences. The TCRdist pipeline was used in a later analysis to assign CDR3 sequences and most-parsimonious VDJ recombination scenarios. In a later analysis, each TCR beta chain was defined by its CDR3 amino acid sequence together with its V-gene family, and reads lacking a unique V-gene family were excluded. A later analysis removed over 500 highly shared, low-generation-probability nucleotide sequences to deal with suspected cross-contamination and a sequencing artifact. For each public chain, a later analysis derived a clonal expansion index from normalized ranks of inferred template counts within each repertoire. A later analysis computed generation probabilities with a VDJ recombination model fitted to out-of-frame rearrangements, and checked the results against IGoR. A later analysis scored TCR-TCR, TCR-HLA and TCR-CMV co-occurrence with hypergeometric tests, applying a repertoire-size bias correction to TCR pairs. To estimate false discovery rates, a later analysis permuted the HLA or CMV assignments 20 times. A later analysis grouped co-occurring TCRs with DBSCAN, adding TCRdist sequence similarity when clustering within HLA-allele-positive subsets. Co-occurrence clustering excluded repertoires with fewer than 30,000 or more than 120,000 public chains, plus five with anomalous nucleotide sharing. TCRdb limited this immuneACCESS table to in-frame rearrangements with V and J called. A share of clones is missing; checked studies link under half to unresolved V genes, and the rest is unexplained. V and J calls and clone size are as listed in that table; D and trimming were resolved from the DNA. The data table for this sample lists approximately 190,000 clones. Jointly, the top ten make up almost 0.75% of the sample.

A remark on this clone: There is no known antigen for this receptor.

The cohort consisted of 600 to 750 healthy bone marrow donors. Cohort members were all nominally healthy when sampled, although unrecorded immune exposures were likely present. The donor was CMV seronegative and was included in the group of about 400 seronegative cohort members. A peripheral blood sample was collected from each donor, and TCR beta sequencing was performed on peripheral blood mononuclear cells. Genomic DNA was extracted from the blood cell samples with the Qiagen DNeasy Blood Extraction Kit. This TCR came from a boy younger than 18 in good health and CMV-seronegative. The sequenced material came from PBMCs. Recombination joined TRBV6-1 with TRBJ2-7; a weak D assignment points to TRBD1 (5 bases agree). The CDR3 in this case is CASSPPGYSYEQYF. In nucleotides, the sequence is TGTGCCAGCAGTCCTCCAGGGTACTCCTACGAGCAGTACTTC.